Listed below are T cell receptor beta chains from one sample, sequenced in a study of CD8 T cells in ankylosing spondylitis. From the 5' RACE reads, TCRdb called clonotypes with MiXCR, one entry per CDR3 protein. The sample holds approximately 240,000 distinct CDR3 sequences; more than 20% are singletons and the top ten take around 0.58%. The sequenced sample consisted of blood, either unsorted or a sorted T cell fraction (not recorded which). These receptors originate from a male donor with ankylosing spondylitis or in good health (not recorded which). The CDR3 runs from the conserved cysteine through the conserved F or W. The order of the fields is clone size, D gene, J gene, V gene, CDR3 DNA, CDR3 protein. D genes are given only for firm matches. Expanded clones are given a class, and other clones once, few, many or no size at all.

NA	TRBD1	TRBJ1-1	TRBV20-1	TGCAGTGCCAGAAAACCACAGGGGTCCCTCGGGACTGAAGCTTTCTTT	CSARKPQGSLGTEAFF
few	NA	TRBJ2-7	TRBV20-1	TGCAGCGCCAACGACCAGTCGGACGAGCAGTACTTC	CSANDQSDEQYF
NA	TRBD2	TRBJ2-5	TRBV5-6	TGTGCCAGCAGCCTGGGACTAGGGGGGAGGTACCAAGAGACCCAGTACTTC	CASSLGLGGRYQETQYF
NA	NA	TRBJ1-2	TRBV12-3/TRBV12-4	TGTGCCAGCACCCGGAGGCAGGCGTCGGGGAACTATGGCTACACCTTC	CASTRRQASGNYGYTF
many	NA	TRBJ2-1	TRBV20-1	TGCAGTGCTAGACTGTGGAATGAGCAGTTCTTC	CSARLWNEQFF
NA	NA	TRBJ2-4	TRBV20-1	TGCAGTGCGCAGGGGTCTGCCCAGGTTCAGTACTTC	CSAQGSAQVQYF
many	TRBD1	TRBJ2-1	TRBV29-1	TGCAGCGTTGAGTCTAAATTCCAGGGGGCTGGAGAGCAGTTCTTC	CSVESKFQGAGEQFF
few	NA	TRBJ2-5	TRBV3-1	TGTGCCAGCAGCCGCCGGGACCCGGGAGAAGAGACCCAGTACTTC	CASSRRDPGEETQYF
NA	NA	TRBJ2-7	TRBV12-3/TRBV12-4	TGTGCCAGCAGTTTAGCGCAGAGTTACGAGCAGTACTTC	CASSLAQSYEQYF
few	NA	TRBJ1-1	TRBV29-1	TGCAGCGTTCCGGGACACCCGAACACTGAAGCTTTCTTT	CSVPGHPNTEAFF
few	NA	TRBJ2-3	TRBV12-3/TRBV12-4	TGTGCCAGCAGTTTGGACAGTTATACGCAGTATTTT	CASSLDSYTQYF
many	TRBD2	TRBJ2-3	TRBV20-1	TGCAGTGCTAGGGCGGGGGGGGGAAAAACAGATACGCAGTATTTT	CSARAGGGKTDTQYF
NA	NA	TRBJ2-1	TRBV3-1	TGTGCCAGCAGCCAAGACAGGTTAAGCTCCTACAATGAGCAGTTCTTC	CASSQDRLSSYNEQFF